What follows are 13 T cell receptor beta chains derived from one specimen sequenced in a study of CD8 T cells in Susac syndrome (dated by TCRdb to about 2019). Libraries were constructed by the immunoSEQ multiplex PCR assay. RNA was extracted with the RNeasy kit and roughly 0.45 to 1 ug was reverse transcribed using random hexamers. In-frame beta chains were kept once TCRdb had trimmed the public reads at Q25 with fastp and called clones with MiXCR. Every entry covers one CDR3 protein and lists the most common genes and DNA from its rows. Present in this sample are 65,000 to 95,000 distinct CDR3 sequences, about 93% of which were seen just once. The ten biggest clones cover approximately 1% of the sample. Sequencing used CD8+ T cells from PBMCs. These receptors were obtained from a human donor with Susac syndrome.

The chain couples TRBV9 to TRBJ2-3; possible D gene TRBD2, 7 bases. V lost 3 bases to trimming and J lost 1 base, with 9 bases between them. The germline V gene has CDR1 SGDLS and CDR2 YYNGEE. This CDR3 contains 14 residues. The CDR3 reads CASSAGGGTDTQYF. The CDR3 DNA is TGTGCCAGCAGCGCGGGGGGCGGCACAGATACGCAGTATTTT.

J is TRBJ1-4 and V is TRBV6-5, with D unresolved. The CDR3 is 13 amino acids. With 0 bases removed from V and 8 bases from J, the gap between germline ends came to 7 bases. Germline CDR1 is MNHEY and CDR2 is SVGAGI. The chain's CDR3 is CASSYSGPEKLFF. CDR3 nucleotides: TGTGCCAGCAGTTACTCAGGGCCCGAAAAACTGTTTTTT.

The DNA of the CDR3 is TGTGCCAGCAGCGAACCGGGACAGGGGACTCGCGAGCAGTACTTC. It yields the protein CASSEPGQGTREQYF. V usage is TRBV5-4 and J usage is TRBJ2-7, with 10 bases matching TRBD1. V was clipped by 4 bases and J by 6 bases; unmatched bases: 10. Germline values: CDR1 SGHNT, CDR2 YYREEE (reference sequence). The CDR3 is 15 amino acids.

This clonotype was detected once. The V call is TRBV12-3 or TRBV12-4, the J call TRBJ2-1; 16 bases match TRBD2. This CDR3 comprises 19 residues. The trim removed 2 bases at V and 8 bases at J, leaving 12 bases unmatched. The CDR3 region is CASSLPGLAGGPVRDEQFF. The CDR3 DNA reads TGTGCCAGCAGTTTACCGGGACTAGCGGGAGGGCCGGTGCGCGATGAGCAGTTCTTC.

This chain uses TRBV4-2 with TRBJ2-7; 8 bases agree with TRBD1. The CDR3 has 16 residues. Trimming cost V 0 bases and J 2 bases; bases outside gene matches: 6. Germline V gene data show CDR1 as LGHNA and CDR2 as YNFKEQ. The CDR3 DNA follows: TGTGCCAGCAGCCAAGATCTCGAGACAGGGGCCTACGAGCAGTACTTC. This encodes CASSQDLETGAYEQYF.

This chain joins TRBV9 and TRBJ2-2; TRBD2 agrees at 10 bases. After removal of 5 bases from V and 5 bases from J, the junction contained 6 bases not matched to a gene. CDR1 and CDR2 from the germline V gene are SGDLS and YYNGEE. The CDR3 runs 15 residues. The CDR3 bases are TGTGCCAGCAGGAGAGGGACTAGCGATACCGGGGAGCTGTTTTTT. Its protein product is CASRRGTSDTGELFF.

The chain is built from TRBV7-8 and TRBJ1-5; no firm D call. The CDR3 consists of 15 residues. The V and J ends lost 5 bases and 2 bases respectively, with 13 bases between them. Germline CDR1 is SGHVS and CDR2 is FQNEAQ. CDR3 residues: CASSTGSQRNQPQHF. The CDR3 DNA reads TGTGCCAGCAGCACCGGGTCACAACGCAATCAGCCCCAGCATTTT. Drawing the rest from reference TRBV7-8 and TRBJ1-5, the complete variable domain is GAGVSQSPRYKVAKRGQDVALRCDPISGHVSLFWYQQALGQGPEFLTYFQNEAQLDKSGLPSDRFFAERPEGSVSTLKIQRTQQEDSAVYLCASSTGSQRNQPQHFGDGTRLSIL.

This clonotype was counted once. The V call is TRBV3-1, the J call TRBJ2-1; 7 bases fit TRBD1. CDR1 and CDR2 from the germline V gene are LGHDT and YNNKEL (reference sequence). This CDR3 is built from 13 residues. V lost 2 bases, J lost 7 bases, and 2 bases stayed unmatched. Here the CDR3 reads CASSQPTGNEQFF. CDR3 sequence (DNA): TGTGCCAGCAGCCAACCGACAGGGAATGAGCAGTTCTTC.

This clonotype came up once. The chain has TRBV29-1 and TRBJ2-1; 9 bases fit TRBD1. Per germline, CDR1 SQVTM and CDR2 ANQGSEA. Germline trimming cut 4 bases from V and 6 bases from J; bases unmatched to any gene: 1. The CDR3 totals 12 residues. CDR3 sequence reads: CSVVTGGNEQFF. CDR3 sequence (DNA): TGCAGCGTTGTGACAGGGGGCAATGAGCAGTTCTTC.

This clonotype turned up a few times. The chain is built from TRBV7-2 and TRBJ1-5, with TRBD1 matching 7 bases. This CDR3 contains 15 residues. CDR1 is SGHTA, CDR2 FQGNSA, per germline. Trimming cost V 4 bases and J 7 bases; bases outside gene matches: 10. This CDR3 is CASSSGQVDGQPQHF. The CDR3 nucleotides read TGTGCCAGCAGCTCCGGACAGGTGGATGGCCAGCCCCAGCATTTT. The full variable domain, rest sourced from reference TRBV7-2 and TRBJ1-5, is GAGVSQSPSNKVTEKGKDVELRCDPISGHTALYWYRQSLGQGLEFLIYFQGNSAPDKSGLPSDRFSAERTGGSVSTLTIQRTQQEDSAVYLCASSSGQVDGQPQHFGDGTRLSIL.

The chain's CDR3 is CASSLRGGKNYEQYF. The CDR3 DNA is TGTGCCAGCAGCTTAAGAGGCGGGAAGAACTACGAGCAGTACTTC. V is TRBV13 and J is TRBJ2-7; D possibly corresponds to TRBD2 (6 bases). V lost 2 bases and J 3 bases, leaving 14 bases between the germline ends. Germline V gene sequence: CDR1 PRHDT, CDR2 FYEKMQ (reference sequence). This CDR3 region has 15 residues.

This clonotype was recorded once. The chain carries TRBV7-2 and TRBJ2-1, with TRBD2 as a possible D gene (5 bases). Per the germline V gene, CDR1 is SGHTA and CDR2 is FQGNSA. The CDR3 loop spans 14 amino acids. V lost 5 bases to trimming and J lost 8 bases, with 16 bases between them. CDR3 sequence (DNA): TGTGCCAGCAGCCACCTGGGTCGCGGGCATGAGCAGTTCTTC. This sequence encodes CASSHLGRGHEQFF.

The chain combines TRBV20-1 with TRBJ2-7, with D perhaps TRBD1 or TRBD2 (5 bases each). The V and J ends lost 0 bases and 1 base respectively, with 13 bases between them. The CDR3 totals 15 residues. Germline CDR1 DFQATT, CDR2 SNEGSKA (reference sequence). Here the CDR3 reads CSARDAAGRSYEQYF. For the CDR3, the DNA is TGCAGTGCTAGAGATGCGGCAGGGAGATCCTACGAGCAGTACTTC.